One T cell receptor beta chain is described in this entry. 13 Jbeta primers and 60 Vbeta primers were used for the PCR. Generated by immunoSEQ multiplex PCR, the TCRdb table keeps only in-frame clones and is missing some. The table has around 83,000 clones, about three quarters seen once. This entry is derived from a study of cytomegalovirus exposure and HLA in healthy donors. The clonotype was recovered from a male donor in good health and CMV-seropositive. Material for sequencing was PBMCs.

Here the CDR3 reads CASSSDGGNGYTF. The CDR3 bases are TGTGCCAGCAGCTCCGACGGGGGAAATGGCTACACCTTC. The gene calls are TRBV11-3 and TRBJ1-2; possibly TRBD1 for D (5 bases). The germline V gene encodes CDR1 SGHNT and CDR2 YENEEA. The CDR3 runs 13 residues. Trimming removed 4 bases at V and 6 bases at J, with 12 bases between.